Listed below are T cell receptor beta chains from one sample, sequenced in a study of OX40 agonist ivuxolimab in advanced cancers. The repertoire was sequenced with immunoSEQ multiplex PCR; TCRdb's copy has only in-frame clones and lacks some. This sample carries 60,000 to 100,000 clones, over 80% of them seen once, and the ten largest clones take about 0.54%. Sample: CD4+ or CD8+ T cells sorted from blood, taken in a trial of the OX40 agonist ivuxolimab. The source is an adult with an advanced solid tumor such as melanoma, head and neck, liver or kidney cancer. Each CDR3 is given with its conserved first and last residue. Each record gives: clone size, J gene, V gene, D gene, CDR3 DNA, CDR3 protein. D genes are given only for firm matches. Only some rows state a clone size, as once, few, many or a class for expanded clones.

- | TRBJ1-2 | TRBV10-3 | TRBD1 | TGTGCCATCAGTGGGGGGACAGGGGTAGCTGGCTACACCTTC | CAISGGTGVAGYTF
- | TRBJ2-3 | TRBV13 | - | TGTGCCAGCAGCTTCCGGGTCCTGGGGGATACGCAGTATTTT | CASSFRVLGDTQYF
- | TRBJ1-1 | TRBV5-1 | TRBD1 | TGCGCCAGCAGACATGGACAGGATGAAGCTTTCTTT | CASRHGQDEAFF
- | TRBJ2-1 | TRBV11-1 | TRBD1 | TGTGCCAGCAGCTCCCCTCGGGCAGGGGGCACGTATGAGCAGTTCTTC | CASSSPRAGGTYEQFF
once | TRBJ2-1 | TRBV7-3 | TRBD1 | TGTGCCAGCAGCCACAGGGACAGCTCCTACAATGAGCAGTTCTTC | CASSHRDSSYNEQFF
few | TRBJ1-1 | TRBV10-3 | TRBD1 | TGTGCCGCCAGGGGGGGAGTCACTGAAGCTTTCTTT | CAARGGVTEAFF
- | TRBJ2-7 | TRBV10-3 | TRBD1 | TGTGCCATCAGTGAGTTAAGTGGACAGGGGGTACACTACGAGCAGTACTTC | CAISELSGQGVHYEQYF
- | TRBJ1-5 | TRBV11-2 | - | TGTGCCAGCAGCCCCCCGGGGGGCGATCAGCCCCAGCATTTT | CASSPPGGDQPQHF
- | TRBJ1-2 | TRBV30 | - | TGTGCCTGGAGCAGAAGCCCGGGGGATGGCTACACCTTC | CAWSRSPGDGYTF
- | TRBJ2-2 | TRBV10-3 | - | TGTGCCATCAGTGATCGGACCTACACCGGGGAGCTGTTTTTT | CAISDRTYTGELFF